Shown below are 7 T cell receptor beta chains from a single sample sequenced in a study of regulatory T cells in long-lasting Graves disease. Documented time point: persistent/refractory GD, antithyroid drugs over 5 years with positive TRAb. Preparation of the TCR library used RNA extracted from PBMCs. Building of the TCR beta libraries involved iRepertoire HTBI primers and Arm-PCR of CDR3 regions. TCRdb reprocessed the multiplex PCR reads with MiXCR, giving one entry per CDR3 protein. The sample gives 300,000 to 500,000 distinct CDR3 sequences, more than 20% of which show up once; around 21% is in the top ten. Sequenced here: peripheral blood mononuclear cells (PBMCs), sampled when the disease was refractory, from a patient treated with antithyroid drugs. Receptors were obtained from a female donor with Graves disease.

In regard to this clonotype: Relative to the germline gene, one junction end is altered; a read error may explain this. This chain joins TRBV4-3 and TRBJ2-7; D is tentatively TRBD1 or TRBD2 (5 bases each). Germline V gives CDR1 LGHNA, CDR2 YSLEER. There are 15 residues in the CDR3. The CDR3 nucleotides are TGCGCCAGCAGCCAAGATTGGGGGAGTGGGTACGGGCAGTACTTC. Amino acids: CASSQDWGSGYGQYF.

The chain has TRBV5-1 and TRBJ2-7; D remains ambiguous. The V gene's germline CDR1 is SGHRS and CDR2 YFSETQ. V was shortened by 7 bases and J by 7 bases, with 6 bases between the two germline ends. The CDR3 covers 9 residues. In DNA form, the CDR3 reads TGCGCCAGCCGAGTAGAGCAGTACTTC. Amino acid sequence: CASRVEQYF.

The chain couples TRBV4-1 to TRBJ1-5; no reliable D call. Germline V lookup: CDR1 MGHRA, CDR2 YSYEKL. This CDR3 comprises 17 residues. V lost 0 bases to trimming and J lost 1 base, with 13 bases between them. The CDR3 coding sequence is TGCGCCAGCAGCCAAGACCCACTCATGGCCAGCAATCAGCCCCAGCATTTT. Translation: CASSQDPLMASNQPQHF.

This chain connects TRBV28 to TRBJ2-7, with 8 positions matching TRBD1. Germline CDR1 reads MDHEN; CDR2 reads SYDVKM. The CDR3 runs 15 residues. The V and J ends lost 5 bases and 4 bases, in that order; junction bases with no gene match: 10. CDR3 bases: TGTGCCAGCAGTCCCCGGGACAGGTATTATTACGAGCAGTACTTC. As protein: CASSPRDRYYYEQYF.

This clonotype was detected many times. V is TRBV7-2 and J is TRBJ2-5, with D unclear. CDR3 length equals 12 residues. Germline V gene data show CDR1 as SGHTA and CDR2 as FQGNSA. Trimming pared 1 base from V and 5 bases from J, leaving 5 bases between. The CDR3 DNA follows: TGTGCCAGCAGCTTAGATCGGGAGACCCAGTACTTC. Encoded protein: CASSLDRETQYF.

V gene TRBV6-2 or TRBV6-3 combines with J gene TRBJ2-1; D is possibly TRBD1 (6 bases). CDR1 and CDR2 from the germline V gene are MNHEY and SVGEGT. V was cut by 2 bases and J by 3 bases, with 20 bases left in between. CDR3 length equals 18 residues. The CDR3 nucleotides read TGTGCCAGCAGTTACGAATACACAGGGAGTAACGTCTACAATGAGCAGTTCTTC. It encodes CASSYEYTGSNVYNEQFF.

This clonotype occurred a few times. This chain uses TRBV20-1 with TRBJ2-3; a weak D match, TRBD2 (6 bases). This CDR3 has 16 amino acids. The V and J ends lost 0 bases and 4 bases respectively, with 17 bases between them. Germline V gives CDR1 DFQATT, CDR2 SNEGSKA (reference sequence). CDR3 loop: CSARDRKGRLADTQYF. The CDR3 DNA is TGCAGTGCTAGAGATCGTAAGGGGAGGCTCGCAGATACGCAGTATTTT.